These 21 T cell receptor beta chains originate from one sample sequenced in a study of blood T cell repertoires in COVID-19. Using immunoSEQ multiplex PCR, the repertoire was profiled, and TCRdb retains in-frame clones only, with some absent. The table has 200,000 to 250,000 clones, 75% to 85% seen once. The source material was peripheral blood. The receptor set was obtained from a woman between 65 and 79 years old with COVID-19, enrolled during active disease.

The chain employs TRBV5-4 and TRBJ2-3; TRBD2 matches 8 bases. CDR1 and CDR2 from the germline V gene are SGHNT and YYREEE (reference sequence). CDR3 size: 15 residues. With V trimmed by 4 bases and J by 3 bases, 7 bases remained unmatched. CDR3 DNA: TGTGCCAGCAGCCCGAGCGGGAGTAGGACAGATACGCAGTATTTT. It yields the protein CASSPSGSRTDTQYF.

This chain uses TRBV11-2 with TRBJ1-1; no clear D gene. Trimming left V 1 base short and J 0 bases short, with 12 bases between. Germline CDR1 reads SGHAT; CDR2 reads FQNNGV. The CDR3 extends over 16 amino acids. DNA of the CDR3: TGTGCCAGCAGCTTAGGGCCCCAAAAAATGAACACTGAAGCTTTCTTT. Its translation: CASSLGPQKMNTEAFF.

The genes are TRBV15 and TRBJ2-6; no reliable D call. V dropped 0 bases and J dropped 2 bases, with 8 bases sitting between them. The CDR3 loop spans 16 amino acids. CDR1 and CDR2 (germline): LNHNV, YYDKDF (reference sequence). For the CDR3, the DNA is TGTGCCACCAGCAGAGAGGGCAATCCTGGGGCCAACGTCCTGACTTTC. This sequence encodes CATSREGNPGANVLTF.

V and J are TRBV4-3 and TRBJ1-1, with D possibly matching TRBD1 (6 bases). This CDR3 is built from 15 residues. The V gene lost 0 bases and the J gene lost 4 bases, with 12 bases spanning the gap. Germline V gene sequence: CDR1 LGHNA, CDR2 YSLEER. For the CDR3, the DNA is TGCGCCAGCAGCCAAGAATGGGCAGGGGTCACTGAAGCTTTCTTT. Its protein is CASSQEWAGVTEAFF.

V and J are TRBV25-1 and TRBJ1-2; D is possibly TRBD1 (5 bases). V was cut by 2 bases and J by 2 bases, with 9 bases left in between. The CDR3 contains 14 residues. Germline CDR1 reads MGHDK; CDR2 reads SYGVNS. CDR3 loop: CASSEVPGNYGYTF. CDR3 bases: TGTGCCAGCAGTGAAGTCCCAGGGAACTATGGCTACACCTTC.

On this clone itself: Germline and junction disagree at one end, which may indicate a read error. The gene calls are TRBV7-7 and TRBJ1-2; TRBD1 matches at 10 bases. The germline CDR1 and CDR2 sequences are SSHAT and FNYEAQ (reference sequence). There are 13 residues in the CDR3. The CDR3 protein is CASSGAGTGALTF. CDR3 bases: TGTGCTAGCAGCGGCGCCGGGACAGGGGCCCTAACCTTC.

The chain has TRBV5-1 and TRBJ1-1; D is undetermined. Trimming cost V 1 base and J 6 bases, with 13 bases left between them. Germline-derived CDR1 and CDR2 are SGHRS and YFSETQ. The CDR3 consists of 14 residues. The CDR3, as DNA: TGCGCCAGCAGCTTGAGCCCGGGGAGCTCTGAAGCTTTCTTT. Translating gives CASSLSPGSSEAFF. Filled out from reference TRBV5-1 and TRBJ1-1, the complete variable domain reads KAGVTQTPRYLIKTRGQQVTLSCSPISGHRSVSWYQQTPGQGLQFLFEYFSETQRNKGNFPGRFSGRQFSNSRSEMNVSTLELGDSALYLCASSLSPGSSEAFFGQGTRLTVV.

The chain recombines TRBV4-1 with TRBJ1-2; 7 positions match TRBD1. Trimming removed 0 bases from V and 4 bases from J; junction bases left unmatched: 8. The germline V gene encodes CDR1 MGHRA and CDR2 YSYEKL. This CDR3 region has 16 residues. CDR3 loop: CASSQDHGQEAYGYTF. Written as DNA, the CDR3 is TGCGCCAGCAGCCAAGATCACGGACAGGAGGCCTATGGCTACACCTTC.

The chain has TRBV11-3 and TRBJ2-1; TRBD2 matches at 8 bases. The CDR3 totals 15 residues. In germline, CDR1 is SGHNT, CDR2 YENEEA. The V and J ends lost 5 bases and 6 bases, in that order; junction bases with no gene match: 9. The CDR3 bases are TGTGCCAGCAGCACAGGACTAGCCCCTGGCAATGAGCAGTTCTTC. Protein product: CASSTGLAPGNEQFF.

The rearrangement uses TRBV11-1 and TRBJ2-5; 9 bases align to TRBD2. The CDR3 is 16 residues long. The germline V gene has CDR1 SGHAT and CDR2 FQDESV (reference sequence). V trimming: 2 bases; J trimming: 0 bases; junction bases outside the gene matches: 4. The CDR3 spells CASSLTPSGNQETQYF. The CDR3 nucleotides read TGTGCCAGCAGCTTAACGCCTAGCGGGAACCAAGAGACCCAGTACTTC.

The chain couples TRBV4-1 to TRBJ2-6; weak D call: TRBD2 (5 bases). The CDR3 extends over 18 amino acids. Trimming took 0 bases from V and 0 from J, leaving 12 bases between them. Germline lookup yields CDR1 MGHRA and CDR2 YSYEKL. The CDR3 DNA is TGCGCCAGCAGCCAAGAGCCAGGACTCCCCTCTGGGGCCAACGTCCTGACTTTC. This sequence encodes CASSQEPGLPSGANVLTF.

This chain connects TRBV15 to TRBJ1-1; D uncertain. The germline V gene encodes CDR1 LNHNV and CDR2 YYDKDF (reference sequence). The germline V and J ends were trimmed by 0 bases and 5 bases, with 13 bases remaining between them. This CDR3 comprises 15 residues. For the CDR3, the DNA is TGTGCCACCAGCAGAGACCAGAGGGCGTTAACTGAAGCTTTCTTT. It yields the protein CATSRDQRALTEAFF.

In DNA form, the CDR3 reads TGTGCCAGCTCGCCATATTTACCGGGACAGGCTATTGGGGACTATGGCTACACCTTC. Its protein product is CASSPYLPGQAIGDYGYTF. The chain links TRBV18 to TRBJ1-2; 8 nucleotides agree with TRBD1. In germline, CDR1 is KGHSH, CDR2 LQKENI. The V gene end was trimmed by 6 bases and the J gene end by 3 bases; junction bases not matched to a gene: 21. CDR3 length: 19 residues. The whole variable domain, remainder taken from reference TRBV18 and TRBJ1-2, is NAGVMQNPRHLVRRRGQEARLRCSPMKGHSHVYWYRQLPEEGLKFMVYLQKENIIDESGMPKERFSAEFPKEGPSILRIQQVVRGDSAAYFCASSPYLPGQAIGDYGYTFGSGTRLTVV.

The genes are TRBV2 and TRBJ2-1; 14 positions agree with TRBD2. The CDR3 contains 19 residues. V gave up 5 bases and J gave up 7 bases; unmatched junction bases: 16. Germline V gene data show CDR1 as SNHLY and CDR2 as FYNNEI. The CDR3 nucleotides are TGTGCCAGCAGTTCTGGACTAGCGGGGGGAGAATTGGTGTTTAATGAGCAGTTCTTC. It encodes CASSSGLAGGELVFNEQFF.

The gene calls are TRBV29-1 and TRBJ2-3; 8 bases are shared with TRBD1. This CDR3 has 13 residues. The germline gives CDR1 SQVTM, CDR2 ANQGSEA. V shed 6 bases, J shed 9 bases, and the junction held 11 bases outside the gene matches. CDR3 nucleotides: TGCAGCGTGGTAGTGACAGGGGACCCAACGCAGTATTTT. It codes for CSVVVTGDPTQYF.

The chain uses TRBV11-2 and TRBJ2-1, with 15 bases that match TRBD2. Trimming took 4 bases from V and 7 from J; bases not matched to a gene: 2. The CDR3 is 15 residues long. Germline CDR1 and CDR2: SGHAT and FQNNGV. CDR3 coding DNA: TGTGCCAGCAGCTCCGGGACTAGCGGGAGGAATGAGCAGTTCTTC. This codes for CASSSGTSGRNEQFF.

The chain combines TRBV2 with TRBJ1-3, with TRBD1 identical over 9 bases. This CDR3 region has 14 residues. V was pared by 4 bases and J by 2 bases, with 0 bases of the junction left unmatched. Germline assignment: CDR1 SNHLY and CDR2 FYNNEI. CDR3 amino acids: CASSGQGAGNTIYF. CDR3 nucleotides: TGTGCCAGCAGTGGACAGGGGGCTGGAAACACCATATATTTT.

This chain connects TRBV3-1 (or the pseudogene TRBV3-2) to TRBJ2-3, with D perhaps TRBD1 (6 bases). Trimming shortened V by 6 bases and J by 3 bases, and 10 bases separated the two germline ends. The germline V gene has CDR1 LGHDT and CDR2 YNNKEL (reference sequence). The CDR3 spans 13 residues. Here the CDR3 reads CASRYRETDTQYF. CDR3 coding DNA: TGTGCCAGCAGGTACAGGGAGACAGATACGCAGTATTTT.

The chain has TRBV19 and TRBJ1-4, with D uncertain. CDR3 length: 14 residues. The germline V gene encodes CDR1 LNHDA and CDR2 SQIVND (reference sequence). Trimming removed 6 bases at V and 3 bases at J, with 11 bases between. This CDR3 reads CASSYRGANEKLFF. The CDR3 bases are TGTGCCAGTAGCTACCGCGGGGCTAATGAAAAACTGTTTTTT.

The gene calls are TRBV2 and TRBJ2-7; 7 bases agree with TRBD1. Looked up from germline, CDR1 is SNHLY and CDR2 is FYNNEI. J gave up 3 bases and V 0 bases, and 5 bases lay outside the gene matches. The CDR3 consists of 15 residues. The CDR3 loop reads CASSEADRISYEQYF. CDR3 DNA sequence: TGTGCCAGCAGTGAAGCGGACAGGATTAGCTACGAGCAGTACTTC.

The genes are TRBV10-3 and TRBJ1-5; possible D gene TRBD1, 5 bases. This CDR3 has 15 amino acids. Deletions cut 0 bases from V and 4 bases from J, with 10 bases between. Germline V CDR1 and CDR2: ENHRY, SYGVKD. The chain's CDR3 is CAISESRQGNQPQHF. The CDR3 coding sequence is TGTGCCATCAGTGAGTCTAGGCAGGGAAATCAGCCCCAGCATTTT.